The present T cell receptor (beta chain) was sequenced within a study of CD8 T cells in Susac syndrome (dated by TCRdb to the late 2010s). Broadly, across the study: Repertoire sequencing was used to test whether CD8+ T cell activation and differentiation in Susac syndrome was antigen driven.

Cut back by 0 bases and 7 bases, the V and J ends lie 18 bases apart. Its CDR3 holds 17 amino acids, cysteine through phenylalanine. The DNA shown is the 51-base CDR3, in frame from base 1. CDR1 MGHRA and CDR2 YSYEKL are derived from the germline V gene. Results the study describes overall, beyond this receptor: The TCR sequencing and HLA analysis was acknowledged to have included a relatively small number of individuals.

RNA was extracted using the RNeasy kit, and roughly 0.5 to 1 microgram was reverse transcribed with random hexamers. TCR beta CDR3 regions were amplified with the immunoSEQ multiplex PCR assay covering 54 Vbeta and 13 Jbeta segments. PCR amplification bias was corrected using a synthetic template baseline for primer optimization and computational correction. The published analysis was carried out like this. Only productive sequences were kept, with reads annotated to V, D and J genes according to IMGT and analyzed in immunoSEQ Analyzer. Clonality was computed as one minus Shannon entropy normalized by log2 of the number of productive unique sequences. For each patient and control, public and private clones were evaluated within the 100 most prevalent clones. Susac-specific clones were defined as absent from healthy and MS cohorts, around 1,000 published viral clones and other ImmuneACCESS disease sequences. In TCRdb, the public reads were trimmed at Q25 with fastp and aligned with MiXCR, with productive beta chains retained. All rows with the same CDR3 protein become a single entry with the most common DNA and genes. It is TCRdb's table, rather than the study itself, that gives the V and J calls and clone size. For this sample there are some 190,000 distinct CDR3 sequences; 85% to 95% appear just once. Jointly, the top ten make up 0.1% of the sample.

As concerns this clonotype: The target of this receptor is not known. Within one base of it there is no much larger clone, and no base qualities were kept.

High-throughput TCR beta sequencing profiled peripheral blood CD8+ and CD4+ T cells from healthy donors, Susac syndrome patients and multiple sclerosis patients. Healthy donors were included as age- and sex-matched controls. Bulk CD8+ and CD4+ T cells were purified by magnetic negative isolation, while CD8+ TEMRA cells were enriched using FACS. Blood was drawn into EDTA tubes, processed within 24 hours, and PBMCs were isolated by density gradient centrifugation. PBMCs intended for TCR sequencing were frozen in liquid nitrogen and were later thawed in a 37 degrees C water bath. Purity of sorted or isolated CD4+, CD8+ and CD8+ TEMRA cells was at least 90%.

The sequence links TRBV4-1 to TRBJ2-2, with the D gene not confidently named. The sequence derives from a human donor in good health. Specimen: CD4+ T cells from PBMCs. The DNA sequence follows: TGCGCCAGCAGCCAAGATTCTATCCTCAATTTGGGCGGGGAGCTGTTTTTT. This encodes CASSQDSILNLGGELFF.